A selection of T cell receptor beta chains follows, all from one sample in a study of shared clonotypes between healthy human individuals. The data were produced by immunoSEQ multiplex PCR, yet TCRdb's version contains in-frame clones alone and is incomplete. The sample carries approximately 2.3 million clones, 80% to 95% recorded once. Sequenced: naive CD4+ T cells from PBMCs. These receptors were collected from a man between 18 and 29 years old in good health. Some clones in this sample may be carry-over from other donors' samples. The CDR3 runs from the conserved cysteine through the conserved F or W. A D gene is named only where the DNA matches it firmly. Clone size is shown for a subset of rows, as once, few, many or a class of expanded clone.

TRBD1	16	TRBJ1-1	-	TRBV5-6	CASSLAQGLMNTEAFF	TGTGCCAGCAGCTTGGCACAGGGGTTAATGAACACTGAAGCTTTCTTT
-	13	TRBJ1-1	-	TRBV7-3	CASSEQLNTEAFF	TGTGCCAGCAGCGAACAATTAAACACTGAAGCTTTCTTT
TRBD1	13	TRBJ1-2	-	TRBV2	CASRDRGPGGYTF	TGTGCCAGCAGGGACAGGGGGCCAGGTGGCTACACCTTC
-	12	TRBJ2-7	-	TRBV5-4	CASSLSHYEQYF	TGTGCCAGCAGCCTCAGCCACTACGAGCAGTACTTC
TRBD1	15	TRBJ2-1	-	TRBV2	CASSERGQGYNEQFF	TGTGCCAGCAGTGAAAGGGGACAGGGCTACAATGAGCAGTTCTTC
TRBD1	15	TRBJ2-7	-	TRBV28	CASSRPGQGSHEQYF	TGTGCCAGCAGTCGGCCGGGACAGGGATCTCACGAGCAGTACTTC
-	13	TRBJ2-7	-	TRBV15	CATSRDKGYEQYF	TGTGCCACCAGCAGAGATAAGGGCTACGAGCAGTACTTC
-	15	TRBJ2-5	-	TRBV5-6	CASSLVLGGRETQYF	TGTGCCAGCAGCTTGGTTTTGGGGGGCCGGGAGACCCAGTACTTC
TRBD1	14	TRBJ1-1	-	TRBV18	CASSPITRGTEAFF	TGTGCCAGCTCACCAATTACCAGGGGGACTGAAGCTTTCTTT
-	10	TRBJ2-1	-	TRBV20-1	CSARRATQFF	TGCAGTGCTAGGAGGGCTACCCAGTTCTTC
-	14	TRBJ2-1	-	TRBV10-3	CAISERDKYNEQFF	TGTGCCATCAGTGAAAGGGACAAATACAATGAGCAGTTCTTC
-	13	TRBJ2-5	-	TRBV9	CASSVGPRETQYF	TGTGCCAGCAGCGTAGGCCCCCGAGAGACCCAGTACTTC
-	13	TRBJ1-5	few	TRBV30	CAWSSQEGQPQHF	TGTGCCTGGAGTTCTCAAGAGGGCCAGCCCCAGCATTTT
-	15	TRBJ2-2	-	TRBV14	CASSQYWAGTGELFF	TGTGCCAGCAGCCAATATTGGGCCGGGACCGGGGAGCTGTTTTTT
-	15	TRBJ2-2	-	TRBV6-6	CASIYQGEGSGELFF	TGTGCCAGCATCTACCAGGGGGAGGGAAGCGGGGAGCTGTTTTTT
-	13	TRBJ1-1	-	TRBV6-4	CASSLRSGTEAFF	TGTGCCAGCAGCTTGCGATCGGGCACTGAAGCTTTCTTT
TRBD2	18	TRBJ2-2	-	TRBV7-6	CASSPYPAGGVNTGELFF	TGTGCCAGCAGCCCCTACCCTGCGGGAGGAGTGAACACCGGGGAGCTGTTTTTT
-	14	TRBJ1-4	-	TRBV5-1	CASSLVAGNEKLFF	TGCGCCAGCAGCTTGGTCGCGGGTAATGAAAAACTGTTTTTT
TRBD2	16	TRBJ2-1	once	TRBV4-2	CASSRTGTSAYNEQFF	TGTGCCAGCAGCCGGACCGGGACTAGCGCTTACAATGAGCAGTTCTTC
-	14	TRBJ2-7	few	TRBV2	CASTARGAPYEQYF	TGTGCCAGCACCGCAAGAGGGGCCCCCTACGAGCAGTACTTC
-	12	TRBJ2-7	-	TRBV6-5	CASSSPFYEQYF	TGTGCCAGCAGCTCACCCTTCTACGAGCAGTACTTC
-	14	TRBJ1-2	-	TRBV2	CASSEPGAIDGYTF	TGTGCCAGCAGTGAACCCGGGGCCATAGATGGCTACACCTTC
TRBD1	15	TRBJ2-7	-	TRBV7-9	CASSRGRTGPYEQYF	TGTGCCAGCAGCCGGGGCCGGACAGGACCCTACGAGCAGTACTTC
TRBD1	16	TRBJ2-5	-	TRBV6-1	CASSEGTGQGEETQYF	TGTGCCAGCAGTGAAGGAACGGGACAGGGGGAAGAGACCCAGTACTTC
-	19	TRBJ1-5	once	TRBV6-1	CASSELGTSPAGSNQPQHF	TGTGCCAGCAGTGAATTAGGGACATCGCCTGCGGGTAGCAATCAGCCCCAGCATTTT
TRBD1	12	TRBJ2-5	-	TRBV2	CATGQGRETQYF	TGTGCCACCGGACAGGGAAGAGAGACCCAGTACTTC
-	16	TRBJ2-7	-	TRBV5-5	CASSFGKGSVSYEQYF	TGTGCCAGCAGCTTTGGGAAGGGTTCGGTTTCCTACGAGCAGTACTTC
TRBD2	20	TRBJ2-3	-	TRBV4-3	CASSQDSPLTSGGSTDTQYF	TGCGCCAGCAGCCAAGATAGCCCACTGACTAGCGGGGGTAGCACAGATACGCAGTATTTT
TRBD2	16	TRBJ2-3	-	TRBV30	CAWTVFGAGGKDTQYF	TGTGCCTGGACCGTCTTTGGAGCGGGAGGAAAAGATACGCAGTATTTT